This T cell receptor (beta chain) derives from a study of cytomegalovirus exposure and HLA in healthy donors. Findings and limits, study-wide: The study labeled 180 or so TCR beta chains cytomegalovirus-associated.

Concerning this clone: The antigen remains unidentified.

Trimming took 1 base from V and 5 from J, leaving 12 bases between them. The CDR3 sequence is 14 residues long. Looked up from germline, CDR1 is KGHSH and CDR2 is LQKENI. Sequencing used immunoSEQ multiplex PCR; TCRdb keeps in-frame clones, though not all of them. The sample contains more than 300,000 clones, 80% to 90% of which appear only once. The rearrangement links TRBV18 to TRBJ2-7; weak D call: TRBD2 (6 bases). This TCR derives from a woman aged 18 to 35 in good health and CMV-seronegative. Sequenced input: PBMCs. Written as DNA, the CDR3 is TGTGCCAGCTCACCACTGGCGGGGTTCGACGAGCAGTACTTC. Encoded protein: CASSPLAGFDEQYF.